Presented here are 6 T cell receptor beta chains from one specimen sequenced in a study of cytomegalovirus exposure and HLA in healthy donors. The PCR had 60 Vbeta and 13 Jbeta primers. Measured with immunoSEQ multiplex PCR; TCRdb has only the in-frame clones, and not every one. The sample contains 100,000 to 150,000 clones, about two thirds of which appear only once. Material: PBMCs. The source is a man in his 60s in good health and CMV-seropositive.

This chain joins TRBV7-6 and TRBJ1-2; TRBD1 is a possible D gene (6 bases). The CDR3 sequence is 14 residues long. Between the trimmed V and J ends, which lost 5 bases and 3 bases, there was a span of 13 bases. Germline V CDR1 and CDR2: SGHVS, FNYEAQ. The CDR3 DNA reads TGTGCCAGCAGCCAGATGGGGGCTGACTATGGCTACACCTTC. Protein: CASSQMGADYGYTF.

This chain connects TRBV28 to TRBJ1-2, with 12 bases matching TRBD1. CDR1 and CDR2 from the germline V gene are MDHEN and SYDVKM. The CDR3 spans 16 residues. V lost 5 bases, J lost 5 bases, and 9 bases stayed unmatched. DNA of the CDR3: TGTGCCAGCAGTCCCAGGGACAGGGGGCGTTTTTATGGCTACACCTTC. This translates into CASSPRDRGRFYGYTF.

The chain links TRBV7-9 to TRBJ2-7, with 7 bases lining up with TRBD2. This CDR3 spans 17 amino acids. Germline trimming cut 1 base from V and 0 bases from J; bases unmatched to any gene: 9. Per the germline V gene, CDR1 is SEHNR and CDR2 is FQNEAQ (reference sequence). DNA for the CDR3: TGTGCCAGCAGCTTAGTGGGAGATAGCGGGCGCTCCTACGAGCAGTACTTC. Protein: CASSLVGDSGRSYEQYF.

V gene TRBV28 combines with J gene TRBJ2-3, with TRBD2 matching over 9 bases. Germline V gene sequence: CDR1 MDHEN, CDR2 SYDVKM. V lost 10 bases and J lost 0; bases outside the gene matches: 5. This CDR3 has 14 residues. CDR3: CATLAGASTDTQYF. In nucleotides, the CDR3 is TGTGCCACCTTAGCGGGGGCTAGCACAGATACGCAGTATTTT.

V gene TRBV27 combines with J gene TRBJ1-2; 7 bases line up with TRBD1. Germline CDR1 reads MNHEY; CDR2 reads SMNVEV (reference sequence). V was clipped by 5 bases and J by 4 bases; unmatched bases: 10. The CDR3 has 15 residues. CDR3 coding DNA: TGTGCCAGCAGTGCCAGGACAGGCACCATCTATGGCTACACCTTC. Protein product: CASSARTGTIYGYTF.

This clone is medium-sized (0.01 to 0.1%) within its sample. The V gene is TRBV7-2, the J gene TRBJ1-1; 7 bases fit TRBD1. V shed 5 bases, J shed 0 bases, and the junction held 9 bases outside the gene matches. CDR3 length: 16 residues. CDR1 is SGHTA, CDR2 FQGNSA, per germline. The CDR3 sequence: CASSPKGTDMNTEAFF. Here the CDR3 DNA reads TGTGCCAGCAGCCCAAAGGGGACAGACATGAACACTGAAGCTTTCTTT.